Sequencing of this TCR beta chain was carried out in a study of CXCR3-negative and CXCR3-positive naive CD8 T cells. With respect to this clonotype: The antigen is unknown.

General study points: Hydrophobicity of TRB CDR3s was greater in CXCR3-positive naive cells than in CXCR3-negative naive cells.

From germline, CDR1 is GTSNPN and CDR2 SVGIG (reference sequence). The CDR3 totals 13 residues. The authors prepared UMI-labeled TRB cDNA libraries by 5' RACE. TCRdb re-called the 5' RACE reads, yielding one record per CDR3 amino acid sequence without DNA. This sample contains 120,000 to 150,000 distinct CDR3 sequences. The sample was naive CXCR3+ CD8+ T cells from blood. Documented subset: CD45RO-CCR7+CD27+CD95- naive CD8+ T cells expressing CXCR3 (TNR3+). The chain joins TRBV30 to TRBJ2-7. The TCR was taken from a human donor in good health. Some clones in this sample may be carry-over from other donors' samples. CDR3 protein: CAWSVGHRYEQYF.